This TCR beta chain is from a study of memory CD4+ T cells and cytomegalovirus serostatus. CDR3 length: 16 amino acids. Germline CDR1 is MDHEN and CDR2 is SYDVKM. V lost 3 bases, J lost 4 bases, and 18 bases lay in between. Broader study findings: The CMV-associated TCR signature appears largely within the CD4+ memory repertoire. Each of 67 CMV-associated TCRbeta sequences occurred in one to five individuals.

The sort gate was single viable CD3+CD4+CD8-CD45RO+ cells for memory CD4+ T cells. After thawing, CD4+ T cells were positively selected. This clone showed up just a few times. Its specificity is not known. Original analysis: Out-of-frame sequences were removed, leaving 2,000,000 or so distinct TCRbeta sequences. The table came from immunoSEQ multiplex PCR; TCRdb's copy has only in-frame clones and leaves some out. D and trimming come from the DNA, and the V and J calls and clone size come from that table. There are around 63,000 clones in the sample; more than 75% occur only once, and around 4.5% lies in the top ten.

The chain recombines TRBV28 with TRBJ1-1; a weak D match, TRBD1 (5 bases). The source of this sequence is an adult in good health and CMV-seropositive. Sequencing was performed on memory CD4+ T cells from blood. The CDR3 DNA follows: TGTGCCAGCAGTTTGGGGGGGGTCGGGTCGAGCACTGAAGCTTTCTTT. Residues: CASSLGGVGSSTEAFF.